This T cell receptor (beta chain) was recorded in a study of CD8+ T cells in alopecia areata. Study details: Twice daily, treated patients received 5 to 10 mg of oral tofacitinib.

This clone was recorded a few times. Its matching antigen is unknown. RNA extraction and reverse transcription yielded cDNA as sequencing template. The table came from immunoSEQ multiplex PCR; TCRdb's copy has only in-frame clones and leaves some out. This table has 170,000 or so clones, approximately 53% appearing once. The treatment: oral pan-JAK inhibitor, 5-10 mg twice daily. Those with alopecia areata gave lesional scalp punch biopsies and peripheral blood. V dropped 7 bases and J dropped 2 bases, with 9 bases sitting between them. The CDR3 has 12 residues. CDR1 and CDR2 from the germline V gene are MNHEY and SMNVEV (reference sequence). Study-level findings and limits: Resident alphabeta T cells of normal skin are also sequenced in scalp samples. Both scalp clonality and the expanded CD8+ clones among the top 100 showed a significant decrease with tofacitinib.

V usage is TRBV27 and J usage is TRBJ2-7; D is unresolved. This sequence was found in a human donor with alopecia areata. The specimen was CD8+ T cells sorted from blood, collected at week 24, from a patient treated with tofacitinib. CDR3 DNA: TGTGCCAGCAAGGACGGAACCTACGAGCAGTACTTC. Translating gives CASKDGTYEQYF.